Listed below are T cell receptor beta chains from one sample, sequenced in a study of T cells after yellow fever vaccination. TCRdb processed the 5' RACE reads anew with MiXCR; each CDR3 protein has one entry. The table shows 300,000 to 400,000 distinct CDR3 sequences, with roughly an eighth occurring only once. Sequenced material: CD4+ T cells sorted from PBMCs, taken 15 days after the yellow fever booster vaccination. All receptors derive from a man aged 18 to 30 who received the YFV17D yellow fever vaccine. CDR3s include the opening cysteine and the closing phenylalanine or tryptophan. The D gene is left open where the match is weak. For some rows the clone size is stated as once, few or many, or as a class when expanded; others skip it.

size,J,D,V,CDR3,DNA
few,TRBJ1-4,.,TRBV10-2,CASALPFEKLFF,TGCGCCAGCGCTTTACCCTTCGAAAAACTGTTTTTT
.,TRBJ2-1,TRBD1,TRBV29-1,CSMGTEEQFF,TGCAGCATGGGGACAGAAGAGCAGTTCTTC
.,TRBJ1-2,.,TRBV6-2/TRBV6-3,CASSSRRRPYGYTF,TGTGCCAGCAGTTCAAGACGGAGACCCTATGGCTACACCTTC
.,TRBJ2-3,.,TRBV20-1,CSVAPSGPLGDTQYF,TGCAGTGTTGCGCCCTCCGGCCCCCTGGGAGATACGCAGTATTTT
many,TRBJ2-5,TRBD1,TRBV12-3/TRBV12-4,CASSLQGGEETQYF,TGTGCCAGCAGTTTACAAGGGGGCGAGGAGACCCAGTACTTC
.,TRBJ1-2,.,TRBV7-9,CASSLGALGYTF,TGTGCCAGCAGCCTGGGAGCTTTAGGCTACACCTTC
few,TRBJ2-6,.,TRBV4-1,CASSRFSGANVLTF,TGCGCCAGCAGCCGGTTCTCTGGGGCCAACGTCCTGACTTTC
few,TRBJ2-2,.,TRBV4-3,CASSLLSGAGELFF,TGCGCCAGCAGCCTTCTGTCCGGGGCCGGGGAGCTGTTTTTT
many,TRBJ1-1,.,TRBV4-3,CASSQEVQGREAFF,TGCGCCAGCAGCCAAGAAGTACAGGGAAGAGAAGCTTTCTTT
few,TRBJ2-3,TRBD1,TRBV5-1,CASRRTGAEGDTQYF,TGCGCCAGTCGAAGAACAGGGGCCGAGGGTGATACGCAGTATTTT
.,TRBJ2-3,TRBD2,TRBV11-2,CASSPLAGGLRDTQYF,TGTGCCAGCAGCCCATTAGCGGGGGGGCTAAGAGATACGCAGTATTTT
few,TRBJ1-2,.,TRBV6-2/TRBV6-3,CASSLITWATDGYTF,TGTGCCAGCAGCCTCATAACCTGGGCAACGGATGGCTACACCTTC
many,TRBJ2-1,TRBD1,TRBV4-3,CASSQAGRDSAFF,TGCGCCAGCAGCCAAGCTGGCCGGGACAGCGCCTTCTTC
many,TRBJ2-1,TRBD1,TRBV29-1,CSVEGQGHEQFF,TGCAGCGTTGAAGGACAGGGGCATGAGCAGTTCTTC
few,TRBJ2-3,.,TRBV2,CASGRGIGIRSTDTQYF,TGTGCCAGCGGTCGAGGGATCGGGATAAGATCGACAGATACGCAGTATTTT
few,TRBJ2-3,.,TRBV5-1,CASSLGASASTDTQYF,TGCGCCAGCAGCTTGGGGGCTAGCGCTAGCACAGATACGCAGTATTTT
many,TRBJ1-6,.,TRBV10-2,CASSESRQALNSPLHF,TGCGCCAGCAGTGAGTCCCGACAGGCCCTTAATTCACCCCTCCACTTT
few,TRBJ2-3,.,TRBV20-1,CSAKTDTQYF,TGCAGTGCTAAGACGGATACGCAGTATTTT
few,TRBJ1-4,.,TRBV6-5,CASRRLNEKLFF,TGTGCCAGCAGACGCTTAAATGAAAAACTGTTTTTT
.,TRBJ2-3,.,TRBV3-1,CASSQVAFGDTQYF,TGTGCCAGCAGCCAAGTGGCATTCGGGGATACGCAGTATTTT